The present TCR beta chain was sequenced within a study of shared clonotypes between healthy human individuals. The CDR3 runs 18 residues. Germline assignment: CDR1 KGHSH and CDR2 LQKENI. The ends lost 4 bases at V and 0 bases at J; junction bases unmatched: 5. Method: immunoSEQ multiplex PCR; TCRdb's copy keeps in-frame clones and lacks some. The sample lists approximately 1.5 million clones, around 98.5% occurring once. This receptor was identified in a man aged 25-40 years in good health. Sequencing used naive CD4+ T cells sorted from blood. Subset here: CD45RA+ positively selected. J is TRBJ2-6 and V is TRBV18, with 11 bases matching TRBD1. This CDR3 reads CASSHGTGGPSGANVLTF. As DNA, the CDR3 is TGTGCCAGCTCACACGGGACAGGGGGGCCCTCTGGGGCCAACGTCCTGACTTTC.